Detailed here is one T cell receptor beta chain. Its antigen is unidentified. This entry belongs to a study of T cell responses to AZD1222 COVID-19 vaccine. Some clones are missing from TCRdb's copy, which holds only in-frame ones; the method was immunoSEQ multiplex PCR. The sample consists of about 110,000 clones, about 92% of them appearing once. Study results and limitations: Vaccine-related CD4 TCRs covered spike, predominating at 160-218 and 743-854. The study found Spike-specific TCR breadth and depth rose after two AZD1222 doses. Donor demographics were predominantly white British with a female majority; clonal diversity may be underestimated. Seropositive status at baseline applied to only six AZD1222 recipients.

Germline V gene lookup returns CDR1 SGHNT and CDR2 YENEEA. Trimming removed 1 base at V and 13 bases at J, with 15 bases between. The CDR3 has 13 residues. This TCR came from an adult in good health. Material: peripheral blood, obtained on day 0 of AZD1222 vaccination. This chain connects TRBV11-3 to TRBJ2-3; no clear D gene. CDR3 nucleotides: TGTGCCAGCAGCTTAGGTCCCGGCGCCCCGAAGTATTTT. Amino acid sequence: CASSLGPGAPKYF.